The 15 T cell receptor beta chains in this list originate from one sample, sequenced in a study of Graves' ophthalmopathy and Graves' hyperthyroidism. The study amplified TCR beta CDR3 regions using RNA transcripts. HTBI-primed first-round RT-PCR preceded second-round multiplex PCR. TCRdb reanalysed the multiplex PCR reads using MiXCR and keeps one entry per CDR3 protein. The sample has about 48,000 distinct CDR3 sequences, about 50% seen once. The specimen was peripheral blood. Every receptor here comes from an adult man with Graves' ophthalmopathy.

The chain carries TRBV19 and TRBJ2-2, with D hard to call. This CDR3 contains 12 residues. CDR1 and CDR2 (germline): LNHDA, SQIVND (reference sequence). Trimming took 6 bases from V and 6 from J, leaving 8 bases between them. The CDR3 DNA is TGTGCCAGTAGCCAGAGATCCGGGGAGCTGTTTTTT. Translated: CASSQRSGELFF.

The chain links TRBV15 to TRBJ2-2; maybe TRBD2 (7 bases). V lost 2 bases and J lost 1, with 14 bases in between. The germline CDR1 and CDR2 sequences are LNHNV and YYDKDF (reference sequence). This CDR3 is built from 17 residues. CDR3 DNA: TGTGCCACCAGCAGACTCCGGGGGGCCAGGAACACCGGGGAGCTGTTTTTT. Its protein is CATSRLRGARNTGELFF. Full variable domain (missing parts from reference TRBV15 and TRBJ2-2): DAMVIQNPRYQVTQFGKPVTLSCSQTLNHNVMYWYQQKSSQAPKLLFHYYDKDFNNEADTPDNFQSRRPNTSFCFLDIRSPGLGDTAMYLCATSRLRGARNTGELFFGEGSRLTVL.

This clonotype was counted many times. This sequence joins TRBV7-8 and TRBJ2-3, with D tentatively TRBD2 (7 bases). Germline V CDR1 and CDR2: SGHVS, FQNEAQ. This CDR3 has 16 residues. The V end was cut by 1 base, the J end by 7 bases, with 18 bases between. CDR3 sequence: CASSLERGGPLNTQYF. The CDR3 nucleotides read TGTGCCAGCAGCTTAGAAAGGGGGGGGCCTCTGAATACGCAGTATTTT.

V gene TRBV5-1 combines with J gene TRBJ2-6; D might be TRBD1 or TRBD2, each matching 5 bases. With 0 bases removed from V and 2 bases from J, the gap between germline ends came to 9 bases. Germline V gives CDR1 SGHRS, CDR2 YFSETQ. This CDR3 comprises 16 residues. The CDR3 sequence: CASSLVRGAGANVLTF. Written as DNA, the CDR3 is TGCGCCAGCAGCTTGGTACGGGGCGCTGGGGCCAACGTCCTGACTTTC. Variable domain in full (rest from reference TRBV5-1 and TRBJ2-6): KAGVTQTPRYLIKTRGQQVTLSCSPISGHRSVSWYQQTPGQGLQFLFEYFSETQRNKGNFPGRFSGRQFSNSRSEMNVSTLELGDSALYLCASSLVRGAGANVLTFGAGSRLTVL.

The chain carries TRBV10-3 and TRBJ2-1; 12 nucleotides agree with TRBD2. Germline lookup yields CDR1 ENHRY and CDR2 SYGVKD. V shed 0 bases and J 5 bases; nucleotides not matched to a gene: 5. This CDR3 contains 17 residues. The CDR3 DNA reads TGTGCCATCAGTGAGTCGCGACTAGCGGGAGTCAACAATGAGCAGTTCTTC. It yields the protein CAISESRLAGVNNEQFF.

This chain connects TRBV11-2 to TRBJ2-1; D is unresolved. Germline V CDR1 and CDR2: SGHAT, FQNNGV. This CDR3 region has 13 residues. V lost 1 base and J 2 bases, leaving 3 bases between the germline ends. CDR3 sequence (DNA): TGTGCCAGCAGCTTAGTTGCCTACAATGAGCAGTTCTTC. It is translated as CASSLVAYNEQFF.

The CDR3 region has the DNA TGCGCCAGCAGCCAAGAACCCTATGGGACTAGCAACGAGCAGTACTTC. Its translation is CASSQEPYGTSNEQYF. The chain links TRBV4-1 to TRBJ2-7, with 9 bases that match TRBD2. V was pared by 0 bases and J by 5 bases, with 8 bases of the junction left unmatched. Germline assignment: CDR1 MGHRA and CDR2 YSYEKL. CDR3 length equals 16 residues.

Regarding this clonotype: It is likely a read error, because the conserved phenylalanine at the end of the CDR3 is missing. V and J are TRBV7-6 and TRBJ2-5; D gene ambiguous. CDR1 is SGHVS, CDR2 FNYEAQ, per germline. The CDR3 contains 15 residues. The V end was cut by 2 bases, the J end by 3 bases, with 13 bases between. The CDR3 bases are TGTGCCAGCAGCTTACTCAGGACGGTGAAAGAGACCCAGTACGTC. Protein product: CASSLLRTVKETQYV.

In the case of this clonotype: One end of the junction fails to match germline, which may point to a read error. The rearrangement links TRBV6-5 to TRBJ1-1; D gene unclear. This CDR3 region has 16 residues. CDR1 is MNHEY and CDR2 is SVGAGI in the germline V gene. CDR3 sequence (DNA): TGTACCAGCAGTTACTCCAAAGATACCATGAACACTGAAGCTTTCTTT. Protein: CTSSYSKDTMNTEAFF.

The rearrangement uses TRBV7-2 and TRBJ1-4; D unclear. The germline gives CDR1 SGHTA, CDR2 FQGNSA. The CDR3 consists of 15 residues. Trimming shortened V by 4 bases and J by 0 bases, and 9 bases separated the two germline ends. In DNA form, the CDR3 reads TGTGCCAGCAGCTCCGAACTCGCAACTAATGAAAAACTGTTTTTT. This encodes CASSSELATNEKLFF.

This clonotype was counted only a few times. The CDR3: CASSPRSGRAGEQYF. The CDR3 DNA is TGTGCCAGCAGCCCTCGTAGCGGGAGGGCCGGAGAGCAGTACTTC. The chain recombines TRBV9 with TRBJ2-7; TRBD2 aligns across 11 bases. The CDR3 contains 15 residues. V dropped 4 bases and J dropped 7; count of bases not matched to a gene: 10. Looked up from germline, CDR1 is SGDLS and CDR2 is YYNGEE. Complete variable domain (other parts from reference TRBV9 and TRBJ2-7): DSGVTQTPKHLITATGQRVTLRCSPRSGDLSVYWYQQSLDQGLQFLIQYYNGEERAKGNILERFSAQQFPDLHSELNLSSLELGDSALYFCASSPRSGRAGEQYFGPGTRLTVT.

Ten or more counts support this clonotype. This chain joins TRBV6-2 or TRBV6-3 and TRBJ2-1, with a possible D match to TRBD2 (6 bases). The CDR3 covers 15 residues. CDR1 is MNHEY and CDR2 is SVGEGT in the germline V gene. Trimming took 10 bases from V and 0 from J, leaving 16 bases between them. CDR3 nucleotides: TGTGCCATCTCGTGGCGGGGCAGCTCCTACAATGAGCAGTTCTTC. Residues: CAISWRGSSYNEQFF.

This clonotype was counted at least ten times. The chain combines TRBV12-3 or TRBV12-4 with TRBJ1-2; possibly TRBD1 for D (5 bases). V lost 5 bases to trimming and J lost 5 bases, with 12 bases between them. The CDR3 contains 13 residues. CDR3 region: CASSPGGSYGYTF. The CDR3 DNA is TGTGCCAGCAGTCCCGGGGGAAGTTATGGCTACACCTTC.

The chain has TRBV20-1 and TRBJ2-3; TRBD2 matches at 15 bases. The CDR3 is 14 residues long. Per the germline V gene, CDR1 is DFQATT and CDR2 is SNEGSKA (reference sequence). This CDR3 reads CRGTGTSGGDTQYF. The DNA for the CDR3 is TGCAGAGGCACCGGGACTAGCGGGGGGGATACGCAGTATTTT.

This rearrangement joins TRBV5-1 to TRBJ2-5, with D possibly TRBD2 on 5 matching bases. The ends were cut back, 6 bases at V and 5 bases at J, with 11 bases in the middle. The CDR3 is made up of 12 amino acids. In germline, CDR1 is SGHRS, CDR2 YFSETQ. The CDR3 nucleotides are TGCGCCAGCACGGGGAATGTGGAGACCCAGTACTTC. Amino acid sequence: CASTGNVETQYF.